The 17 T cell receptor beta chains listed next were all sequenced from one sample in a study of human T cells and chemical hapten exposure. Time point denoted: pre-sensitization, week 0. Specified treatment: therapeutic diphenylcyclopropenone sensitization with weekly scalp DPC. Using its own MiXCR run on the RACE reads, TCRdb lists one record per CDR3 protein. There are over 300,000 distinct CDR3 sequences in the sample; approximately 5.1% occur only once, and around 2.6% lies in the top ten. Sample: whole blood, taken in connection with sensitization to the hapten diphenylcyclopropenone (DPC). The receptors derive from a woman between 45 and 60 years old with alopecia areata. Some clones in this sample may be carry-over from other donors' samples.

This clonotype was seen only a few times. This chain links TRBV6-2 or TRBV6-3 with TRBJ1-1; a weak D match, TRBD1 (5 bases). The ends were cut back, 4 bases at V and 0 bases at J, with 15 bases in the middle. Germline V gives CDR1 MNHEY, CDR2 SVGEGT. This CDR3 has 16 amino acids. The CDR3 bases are TGTGCCAGCAGTTGGGGAGTGTACAGGATGAACACTGAAGCTTTCTTT. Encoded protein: CASSWGVYRMNTEAFF.

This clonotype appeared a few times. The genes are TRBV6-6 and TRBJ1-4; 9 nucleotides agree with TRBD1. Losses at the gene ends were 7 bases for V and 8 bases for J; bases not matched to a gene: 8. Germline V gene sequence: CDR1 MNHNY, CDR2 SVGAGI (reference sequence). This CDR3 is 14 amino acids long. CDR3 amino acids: CASIVGQGGEKLFF. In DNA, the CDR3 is TGTGCCAGCATCGTGGGACAGGGTGGCGAAAAACTGTTTTTT.

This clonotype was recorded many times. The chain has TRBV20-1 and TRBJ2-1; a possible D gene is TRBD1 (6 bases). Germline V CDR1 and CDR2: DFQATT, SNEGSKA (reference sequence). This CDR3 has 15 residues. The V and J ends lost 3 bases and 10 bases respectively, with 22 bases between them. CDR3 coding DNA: TGCAGTGCTAGTCCCGGGGACATCTCTTACAGGGAGCAGTTCTTC. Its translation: CSASPGDISYREQFF.

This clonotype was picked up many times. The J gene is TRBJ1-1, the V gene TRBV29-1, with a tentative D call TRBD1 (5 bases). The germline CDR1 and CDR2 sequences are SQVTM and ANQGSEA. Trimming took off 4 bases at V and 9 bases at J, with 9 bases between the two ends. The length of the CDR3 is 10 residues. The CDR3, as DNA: TGCAGCGTTGCGGGGCAGCAAGCTTTCTTT. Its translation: CSVAGQQAFF.

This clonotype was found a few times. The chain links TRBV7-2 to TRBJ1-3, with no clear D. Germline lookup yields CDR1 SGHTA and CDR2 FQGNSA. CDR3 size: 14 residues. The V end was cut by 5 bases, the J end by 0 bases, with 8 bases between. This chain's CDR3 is CASSRESSGNTIYF. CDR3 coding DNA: TGTGCCAGCAGCCGGGAGAGCTCTGGAAACACCATATATTTT.

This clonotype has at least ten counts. CDR3 protein: CASSPRGSSYNEQFF. DNA of the CDR3: TGTGCCAGCAGCCCCCGGGGGAGCTCCTACAATGAGCAGTTCTTC. J is TRBJ2-1 and V is TRBV7-9, with D maybe TRBD2 (6 bases). The CDR3 loop spans 15 amino acids. Looked up from germline, CDR1 is SEHNR and CDR2 is FQNEAQ (reference sequence). V was shortened by 5 bases and J by 0 bases, with 11 bases between the two germline ends.

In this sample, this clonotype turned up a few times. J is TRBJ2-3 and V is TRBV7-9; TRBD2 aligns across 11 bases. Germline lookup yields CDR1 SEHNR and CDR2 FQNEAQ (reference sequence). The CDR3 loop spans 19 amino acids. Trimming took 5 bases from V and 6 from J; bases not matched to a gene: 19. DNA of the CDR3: TGTGCCAGCAGCCGGCGGACGGGTGCACTAGCGGGGGTTGCGGATACGCAGTATTTT. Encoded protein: CASSRRTGALAGVADTQYF.

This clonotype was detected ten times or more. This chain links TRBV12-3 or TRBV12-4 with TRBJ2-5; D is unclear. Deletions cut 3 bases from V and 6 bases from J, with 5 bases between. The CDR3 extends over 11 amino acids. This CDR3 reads CASSFSQTQYF. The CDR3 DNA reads TGTGCCAGCAGTTTCTCCCAGACCCAGTACTTC.

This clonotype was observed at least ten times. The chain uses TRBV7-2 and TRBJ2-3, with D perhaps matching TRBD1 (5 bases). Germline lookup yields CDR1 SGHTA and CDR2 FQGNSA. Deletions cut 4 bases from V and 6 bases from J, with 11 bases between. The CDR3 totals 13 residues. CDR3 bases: TGTGCCAGCAGCTCCAGACAGAGGGATACGCAGTATTTT. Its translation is CASSSRQRDTQYF. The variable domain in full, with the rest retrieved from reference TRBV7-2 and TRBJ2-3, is GAGVSQSPSNKVTEKGKDVELRCDPISGHTALYWYRQSLGQGLEFLIYFQGNSAPDKSGLPSDRFSAERTGGSVSTLTIQRTQQEDSAVYLCASSSRQRDTQYFGPGTRLTVL.

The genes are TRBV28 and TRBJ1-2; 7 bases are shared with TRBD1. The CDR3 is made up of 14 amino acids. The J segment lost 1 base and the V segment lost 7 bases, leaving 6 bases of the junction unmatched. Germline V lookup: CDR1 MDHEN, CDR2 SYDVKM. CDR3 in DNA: TGTGCCAGCAACCCAGGGGGTAATAACTATGGCTACACCTTC. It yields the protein CASNPGGNNYGYTF.

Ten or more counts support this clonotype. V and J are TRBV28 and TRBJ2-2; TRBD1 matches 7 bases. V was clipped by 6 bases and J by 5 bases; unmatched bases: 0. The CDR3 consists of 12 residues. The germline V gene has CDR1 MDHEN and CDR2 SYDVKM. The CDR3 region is CASRTGTGELFF. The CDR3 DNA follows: TGTGCCAGCAGGACAGGGACCGGGGAGCTGTTTTTT.

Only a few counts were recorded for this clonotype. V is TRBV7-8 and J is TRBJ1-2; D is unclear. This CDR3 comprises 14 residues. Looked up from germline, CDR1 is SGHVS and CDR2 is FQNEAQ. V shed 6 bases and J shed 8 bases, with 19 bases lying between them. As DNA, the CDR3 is TGTGCCAGCAGTTTCCCCGGGGAAGAGGGCGGCTACACCTTC. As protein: CASSFPGEEGGYTF.

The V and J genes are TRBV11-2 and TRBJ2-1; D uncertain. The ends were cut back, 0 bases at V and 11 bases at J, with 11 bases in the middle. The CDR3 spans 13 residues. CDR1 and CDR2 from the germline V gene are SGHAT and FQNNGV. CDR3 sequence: CASSLEFGRKQFF. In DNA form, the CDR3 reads TGTGCCAGCAGCTTAGAATTCGGTAGGAAGCAGTTCTTC.

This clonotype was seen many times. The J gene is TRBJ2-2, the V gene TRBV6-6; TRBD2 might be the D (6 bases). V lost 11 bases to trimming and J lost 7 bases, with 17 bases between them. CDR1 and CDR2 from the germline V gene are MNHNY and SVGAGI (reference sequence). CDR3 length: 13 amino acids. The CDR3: CAVPRERGGELFF. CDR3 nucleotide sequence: TGTGCCGTCCCACGGGAGCGCGGCGGGGAGCTGTTTTTT.

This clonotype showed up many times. CDR3 bases: TGCAGTGCTAGAGGCGTAGCTAGCACAGATACGCAGTATTTT. Translating it yields CSARGVASTDTQYF. This chain connects TRBV20-1 to TRBJ2-3; D ambiguous. Trimming cost V 1 base and J 0 bases, with 8 bases left between them. CDR3 length: 14 amino acids. Germline CDR1 and CDR2: DFQATT and SNEGSKA (reference sequence).

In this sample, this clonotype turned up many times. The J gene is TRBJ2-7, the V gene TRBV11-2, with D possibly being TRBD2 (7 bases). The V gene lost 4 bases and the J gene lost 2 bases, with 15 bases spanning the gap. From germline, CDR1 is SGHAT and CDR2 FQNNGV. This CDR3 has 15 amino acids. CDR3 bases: TGTGCCAGCAGCTCCACCGACGGGGGGCCCTACGAGCAGTACTTC. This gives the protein CASSSTDGGPYEQYF.

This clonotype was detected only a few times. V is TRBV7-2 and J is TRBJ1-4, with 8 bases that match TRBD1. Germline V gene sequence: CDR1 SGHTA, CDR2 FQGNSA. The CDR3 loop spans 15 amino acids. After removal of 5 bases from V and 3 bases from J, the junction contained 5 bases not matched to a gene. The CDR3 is CASSARQGSNEKLFF. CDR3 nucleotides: TGTGCCAGCAGCGCCAGACAGGGGTCTAATGAAAAACTGTTTTTT.